Shown below are 24 T cell receptor delta chains from a single sample sequenced in a study of γδ T cells in repeated Plasmodium falciparum infection. Bulk repertoires came from Vgamma9/Vdelta2+ or Vdelta2-negative gammadelta T cells flow-sorted from PBMC. TCRdb applied CATT to the multiplex PCR reads for clone calling. The profile shows more than 70,000 delta-chain clones, 0.95% to 1% of them singletons. Sequencing was carried out using gamma-delta T cells from blood. Receptors originate from a pool of human donors (malaria-infected and uninfected, not separated).

As concerns this clone: The mismatch at residue 15 between this DNA's translation and the TCRdb protein of a much larger clone likely reflects a read error; the protein shown is translated from the DNA. CDR3 amino acids: CALGELHTYRGYAVAGTDKLIF. As DNA, the CDR3 is TGTGCTCTTGGGGAACTTCACACCTACAGGGGATACGCGGTCGCAGGCACCGATAAACTCATCTTT. This sequence joins TRDV1 and TRDJ1, with 9 bases lining up with TRDD3. The CDR3 spans 22 residues. The germline gives CDR1 TSWWSYY, CDR2 QGS. The V and J ends lost 0 bases and 1 base, in that order; junction bases with no gene match: 21.

This clone occurred a few times. The amino acid sequence in TCRdb belongs to a much larger clone and departs from this DNA's translation at residue 6, likely a sequencing read error; the sequence shown is translated from the DNA. This same CDR3 is encoded by further DNA sequences in the sample. The CDR3 loop reads CACDTRRGIRDDKLIF. CDR3 sequence (DNA): TGTGCCTGTGACACAAGACGGGGGATACGAGACGATAAACTCATCTTT. The rearrangement joins TRDV2 to TRDJ1; 10 bases line up with TRDD3. Here the J gene came from matching the DNA to germline, since TCRdb omits it. CDR1 and CDR2 from the germline V gene are GEAIGNYY and EKD. Germline trimming cut 1 base from V and 4 bases from J; bases unmatched to any gene: 8. The CDR3 loop spans 16 amino acids.

This clone was detected a few times. Only one base separates this from a far larger clonotype, so it likely reflects a read error. Other DNA sequences from this sample encode an identical CDR3 as well. The chain recombines TRDV1 with TRDJ1; 11 nucleotides agree with TRDD3. This CDR3 comprises 24 residues. Germline assignment: CDR1 TSWWSYY and CDR2 QGS. CDR3 region: CALGELLILPKVWGIRQEDLKFIF. The CDR3 region has the DNA TGTGCTCTCGGGGAACTCCTTATACTACCCAAAGTATGGGGGATACGCCAGGAGGACCTAAAGTTCATCTTT.

Only a few counts were recorded for this clone. Since a far larger clone is one base different, this is likely a read error. The identical CDR3 is also encoded by other nucleotide sequences in the sample. The chain couples TRDV1 to TRDJ1; D is possibly TRDD3 (8 bases). The CDR3 is 25 residues long. The V end was cut by 6 bases, the J end by 1 base, with 45 bases between. The germline V gene has CDR1 TSWWSYY and CDR2 QGS. The CDR3 DNA sequence: TGTGCTCTTGGAGACTCGGCCTTCCTTAGGGTGGACCGTACTGGGGGCCGTACCCCCACCGATAAACTCATCTTT. Translation gives CALGDSAFLRVDRTGGRTPTDKLIF.

To note about this clone: This DNA translates differently at residue 5 from the TCRdb protein, which is that of a much larger clone; a read error is likely, and the protein shown is the DNA's own translation. V gene TRDV2 combines with J gene TRDJ1; D ambiguous. TCRdb does not report a J gene; here it was assigned by matching the DNA to germline references. CDR3 size: 14 residues. The germline gives CDR1 GEAIGNYY, CDR2 EKD. Trimming removed 3 bases from V and 3 bases from J, with 13 bases in between. This CDR3 reads CACDAVEVSDKLIF. DNA of the CDR3: TGTGCCTGTGACGCCGTCGAGGTCTCCGATAAACTCATCTTT.

This clone has ten or more counts. A far larger clone is one nucleotide away, so this likely arose from a read error. The sample holds other DNA sequences that translate to the same CDR3. This sequence joins TRDV2 and TRDJ1; 7 bases are shared with TRDD3. CDR1 is GEAIGNYY, CDR2 EKD, per germline. This CDR3 contains 17 residues. CDR3 residues: CACDRMGGSPGTDKLIF. The CDR3 nucleotides are TGTGCCTGCGACCGGATGGGGGGATCTCCGGGCACCGATAAACTTATCTTT.

The rearrangement links TRDV1 to TRDJ1, with 9 positions matching TRDD3. The J gene, left out of TCRdb, was set here by checking the DNA against germline. The J segment lost 9 bases and the V segment lost 5 bases, leaving 7 bases of the junction unmatched. The CDR3 covers 13 residues. CDR1 is TSWWSYY, CDR2 QGS, per germline. CDR3 amino acids: CALGTHLGDELIF. In DNA, the CDR3 is TGTGCTCTTGGGACCCACCTGGGGGATGAACTCATCTTT.

The table lists this clone with many counts. TCRdb's listed protein matches a much larger clone and diverges from this DNA's translation at residue 8, likely through a read error; the protein shown comes from the DNA. The CDR3 spells CACDTIGRYTDKLIF. Written as DNA, the CDR3 is TGTGCCTGTGACACCATTGGGAGATACACCGATAAACTCATCTTT. This sequence joins TRDV2 and TRDJ1; D call uncertain. The CDR3 is 15 amino acids. The germline V gene encodes CDR1 GEAIGNYY and CDR2 EKD. V was clipped by 0 bases and J by 0 bases, with 10 bases between them.

In its sample, this clone ranks as medium-sized. Other DNA sequences in this specimen translate into the identical CDR3. The chain uses TRDV2 and TRDJ1; TRDD3 aligns across 9 bases. The CDR3 consists of 18 residues. With 0 bases clipped from V and 3 bases from J, the junction kept 13 bases outside the gene matches. From germline, CDR1 is GEAIGNYY and CDR2 EKD. The CDR3 bases are TGTGCCTGTGACACCCTAAATCTGGGGGATTTAGGGGCCGATAAACTCATCTTT. Translating it yields CACDTLNLGDLGADKLIF.

Details on this clone: A far larger clone is a single base away, which makes a read error likely. Other DNA sequences of this sample code for an identical CDR3. The V gene is listed as TRDV1; no J gene was called. Per the germline V gene, CDR1 is TSWWSYY and CDR2 is QGS. This CDR3 has 18 residues. Written as DNA, the CDR3 is TGTGCTCTTGGGTTCACCTCCGTACATACTTATATCACCGATAAACTAATCTTT. Translation: CALGFTSVHTYITDKLIF.

In its sample, this clone was seen a few times. This DNA's translation and the protein TCRdb lists, from a much larger clone, do not match at residue 7, likely due to a read error; the protein shown is translated from the DNA. This sequence joins TRDV2 and TRDJ1, with 9 bases fitting TRDD3. As TCRdb names no J gene, one was assigned here on the basis of a DNA match to germline. The CDR3 runs to 19 residues. The germline V gene encodes CDR1 GEAIGNYY and CDR2 EKD. V shed 0 bases and J 0 bases; nucleotides not matched to a gene: 13. The CDR3 coding sequence is TGTGCCTGTGACACCGTTAGTACTGGGGGACCAAAGTACACCGATAAACTCATCTTT. Protein product: CACDTVSTGGPKYTDKLIF.

About this clone: TCRdb has a much larger clone's protein, which differs at residue 14 from the translation of this DNA, likely because of a read error; what is shown is the protein translated from the DNA. The rearrangement uses TRDV2 and TRDJ1; 10 bases are a match to TRDD3. Because TCRdb records no J gene, it was assigned here through a match of the DNA to germline. The CDR3 totals 23 residues. The junction had 30 bases not matched to a gene; V was cut back by 5 bases and J by 1 base. The germline V gene encodes CDR1 GEAIGNYY and CDR2 EKD. CDR3 amino acids: CACGKHFLMRGIRPRGCTDKLIF. CDR3 coding DNA: TGTGCCTGTGGCAAACACTTCCTAATGAGGGGGATACGCCCCCGGGGTTGCACCGATAAACTCATCTTT.

Details on this clone: Translating this DNA gives a protein that differs at residue 3 from the TCRdb one, which belongs to a much larger clone; a read error is likely, and the protein shown is this translation. Here the CDR3 DNA reads TGTGCCTATGACACAAAGGCTGTCGGGGATACTAGACCCCTGATCTTT. The encoded protein is CAYDTKAVGDTRPLIF. V and J are TRDV2 and TRDJ4, with 8 bases matching TRDD3. Because TCRdb records no J gene, it was assigned here through a match of the DNA to germline. This CDR3 contains 16 residues. CDR1 is GEAIGNYY, CDR2 EKD, per germline.

This clone is deemed medium-sized (0.01 to 0.1%). Other DNA sequences in this specimen translate into the identical CDR3. The chain recombines TRDV1 with TRDJ1, with a possible D match to TRDD3 (6 bases). Germline V CDR1 and CDR2: TSWWSYY, QGS. The CDR3 is made up of 20 amino acids. Trimming stripped 5 bases from V and 0 bases from J, with 28 bases between. CDR3 bases: TGTGCTCTTGGGACCATCTTTGCCGGGGGAGGTTACTGGTACACCGATAAACTCATCTTT. This codes for CALGTIFAGGGYWYTDKLIF.

In its sample, this clone was seen a few times. The protein TCRdb lists belongs to a much larger clone and differs from this DNA's translation at residue 8, which points to a read error; the protein shown is made from the DNA. The CDR3 coding sequence is TGTGCTCTTGGGGAAGTCCCTGCAGGACCCCTCTGGGGGTCTCCGTACACCGATAAACTCATCTTT. Amino acid sequence: CALGEVPAGPLWGSPYTDKLIF. V gene TRDV1 combines with J gene TRDJ1; 7 bases line up with TRDD3. Germline matching of the DNA provided the J gene here, since TCRdb leaves it blank. The CDR3 has 22 residues. The V gene end was trimmed by 2 bases and the J gene end by 0 bases; junction bases not matched to a gene: 24. Germline V gene sequence: CDR1 TSWWSYY, CDR2 QGS.

This clone turned up a few times. The protein in TCRdb stems from a much larger clone and differs at residues 8 and 13 from this DNA's translation, likely a read error; here the protein is translated from the DNA. V is TRDV1 and J is TRDJ1, with 9 bases identical to TRDD3. This CDR3 has 16 residues. Per the germline V gene, CDR1 is TSWWSYY and CDR2 is QGS. The J segment lost 9 bases and the V segment lost 4 bases, leaving 15 bases of the junction unmatched. The CDR3 region is CALGVLGCWGMAELIF. The DNA for the CDR3 is TGTGCTCTTGGGGTTTTAGGGTGCTGGGGGATGGCAGAACTCATCTTT.

About this clone: TCRdb's protein for this DNA is that of a much larger clone and differs from the translation at residue 9, likely a read error; the protein shown is the DNA translation. This chain links TRDV1 with TRDJ1; D remains unclear. The germline CDR1 and CDR2 sequences are TSWWSYY and QGS. This CDR3 has 10 residues. CDR3 DNA: TGTGCTCTTGGGGTAAGGAAACTCACCTTT. This translates into CALGVRKLTF.

In its sample, this clone was seen a few times. Translating this DNA gives a protein that differs at residue 10 from the TCRdb one, which belongs to a much larger clone; a read error is likely, and the protein shown is this translation. The J segment was not called; the V segment is TRDV1. Germline loops: CDR1 TSWWSYY, CDR2 QGS. CDR3 length equals 11 residues. CDR3 coding DNA: TGTGCTCTTGACATTTTCGATAAACTCACCTTT. Translating it yields CALDIFDKLTF.

This clone was seen a few times. TCRdb pairs this DNA with a much larger clone's protein that differs at residues 11 and 12, likely a read error; the protein shown was translated from the DNA. V and J are TRDV2 and TRDJ1; TRDD3 agrees at 10 bases. CDR3 size: 16 residues. Germline CDR1 GEAIGNYY, CDR2 EKD. Trimming removed 2 bases from V and 7 bases from J; junction bases left unmatched: 12. CDR3 amino acids: CACDKLGDAESGKLIF. CDR3 nucleotide sequence: TGTGCCTGTGACAAACTGGGGGATGCCGAGTCCGGTAAACTCATCTTT.

Concerning this clone itself: A far larger clone is only one base removed, so a read error is likely. The sample carries other DNA sequences with the same CDR3. The chain uses TRDV2 and TRDJ1, with D possibly matching TRDD3 (6 bases). TCRdb carries no J gene annotation; the J gene was assigned here by matching the DNA with germline. Germline V lookup: CDR1 GEAIGNYY, CDR2 EKD. The ends were cut back, 1 base at V and 0 bases at J, with 32 bases in the middle. This CDR3 spans 22 amino acids. This CDR3 reads CACDTLRDGGTNTGDYTDKLIF. The CDR3 DNA is TGTGCCTGTGACACTTTAAGGGATGGGGGGACCAATACAGGAGACTACACCGATAAACTCATCTTT.

This clone has only a few counts. One base separates it from a far larger clone, so it is likely a read error. Distinct nucleotide sequences in the sample also encode this CDR3. The V gene is TRDV2, the J gene TRDJ3, with D perhaps TRDD3 (6 bases). Germline CDR1 reads GEAIGNYY; CDR2 reads EKD. Trimming pared 0 bases from V and 0 bases from J, leaving 14 bases between. The CDR3 is made up of 19 amino acids. The chain's CDR3 is CACDTAGGYSSWDTRQMFF. DNA for the CDR3: TGTGCCTGTGACACCGCCGGAGGATACAGCTCCTGGGACACCCGACAGATGTTTTTC.

To note about this clone: The protein TCRdb lists belongs to a much larger clone and differs from this DNA's translation at residue 6, which points to a read error; the protein shown is made from the DNA. This rearrangement joins TRDV1 to TRDJ1; possibly TRDD3 for D (5 bases). No J gene is reported in TCRdb; it was inferred here by comparing the DNA with germline. The CDR3 sequence is 12 residues long. From germline, CDR1 is TSWWSYY and CDR2 QGS. The V and J ends lost 2 bases and 8 bases respectively, with 9 bases between them. The CDR3 sequence is CALGEWGHKLIF. As DNA, the CDR3 is TGTGCTCTTGGGGAATGGGGCCACAAACTCATCTTT.

In this sample, this clone turned up a few times. This likely came from a read error, as a far larger clone is one base away. Other DNA sequences in this sample translate to the same CDR3. The chain carries TRDV1 and TRDJ1; 10 bases are shared with TRDD3. Germline V gene sequence: CDR1 TSWWSYY, CDR2 QGS. This CDR3 contains 19 residues. Trimming cost V 3 bases and J 0 bases; bases outside gene matches: 13. CDR3 sequence (DNA): TGTGCTCTTGGGGAGCGCCTTCGGGGGATACGGGGATACACCGATAAACTCATCTTT. Translation: CALGERLRGIRGYTDKLIF.

This clone was found a few times. The protein recorded in TCRdb matches a much larger clone and deviates from this DNA's translation at residue 4, suggesting a read error; the protein here is obtained by translating the DNA. The chain is built from TRDV2 and TRDJ1; 10 bases line up with TRDD3. No J gene was available from TCRdb, and it was assigned here by a germline match of the DNA. This CDR3 contains 20 residues. Germline V CDR1 and CDR2: GEAIGNYY, EKD. DNA for the CDR3: TGTGCCTGTGTCACCAATTTTCCGGGGGATACGACTCCGTACACCGATAAACTCATCTTT. Translated: CACVTNFPGDTTPYTDKLIF.